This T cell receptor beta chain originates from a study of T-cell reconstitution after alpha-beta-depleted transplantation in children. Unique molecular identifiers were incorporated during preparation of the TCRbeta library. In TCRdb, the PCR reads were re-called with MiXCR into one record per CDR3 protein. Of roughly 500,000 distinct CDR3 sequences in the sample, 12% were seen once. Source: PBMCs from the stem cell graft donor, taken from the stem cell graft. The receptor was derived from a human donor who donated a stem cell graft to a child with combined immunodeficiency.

CDR3 region: CASSPARAGRFAEAFF. The CDR3 bases are TGTGCCAGCTCACCCGCCAGAGCGGGGAGGTTCGCTGAAGCTTTCTTT. This chain links TRBV18 with TRBJ1-1; D uncertain. V lost 3 bases and J lost 6, with 20 bases in between. Looked up from germline, CDR1 is KGHSH and CDR2 is LQKENI. The CDR3 is 16 amino acids.